The 23 T cell receptor beta chains reported below all come from one sample, sequenced in a study of blood T cells in healthy people across ages. Through a sample-barcoded 5' primer and a J-beta primer mix, a second PCR was run for roughly 6 to 12 cycles. TCRdb processed the 5' RACE reads anew with MiXCR; each CDR3 protein has one entry. The profile shows hundreds of thousands of distinct CDR3 sequences, approximately 50% of them singletons. Material for sequencing was blood. Receptor source: a woman aged 60-75 years in good health.

V gene TRBV28 combines with J gene TRBJ2-7; D gene ambiguous. V was clipped by 3 bases and J by 2 bases, with 14 bases between them. This CDR3 has 15 residues. Looked up from germline, CDR1 is MDHEN and CDR2 is SYDVKM. CDR3 bases: TGTGCCAGCAGTTTCCGGGCCCGCAGCCCCTACGAGCAGTACTTC. As protein: CASSFRARSPYEQYF.

The V call is TRBV6-6, the J call TRBJ2-1; D may correspond to TRBD1 or TRBD2 (5 bases each). The germline V and J ends were trimmed by 8 bases and 7 bases, with 12 bases remaining between them. This CDR3 has 12 residues. The germline CDR1 and CDR2 sequences are MNHNY and SVGAGI (reference sequence). The CDR3 here is CASGGTVNEQFF. CDR3 coding DNA: TGTGCCAGCGGGGGAACAGTTAATGAGCAGTTCTTC.

V usage is TRBV10-3 and J usage is TRBJ2-7, with 12 bases identical to TRBD2. Per the germline V gene, CDR1 is ENHRY and CDR2 is SYGVKD. The V and J ends lost 6 bases and 3 bases, in that order; junction bases with no gene match: 3. The CDR3 extends over 14 amino acids. Written as DNA, the CDR3 is TGTGCCATCAGCGGACTAGCGGGAAACTACGAGCAGTACTTC. It is translated as CAISGLAGNYEQYF.

V is TRBV20-1 and J is TRBJ2-7, with D maybe TRBD2 (5 bases). The germline CDR1 and CDR2 sequences are DFQATT and SNEGSKA (reference sequence). V dropped 0 bases and J dropped 3 bases, with 12 bases sitting between them. The CDR3 is 14 residues long. The CDR3 bases are TGCAGTGCTAGAGATCTCCGGGGAGACTACGAGCAGTACTTC. This gives the protein CSARDLRGDYEQYF.

For the CDR3, the DNA is TGTGCCATCAGTGAGTACGAAAGGTACGAGCAGTACTTC. Translating it yields CAISEYERYEQYF. The chain links TRBV10-3 to TRBJ2-7; D is unresolved. The germline CDR1 and CDR2 sequences are ENHRY and SYGVKD. The V and J ends lost 1 base and 4 bases respectively, with 8 bases between them. This CDR3 has 13 residues.

The V gene is TRBV27, the J gene TRBJ1-1; 8 positions match TRBD1. The CDR3 has 11 residues. Germline V gene data show CDR1 as MNHEY and CDR2 as SMNVEV (reference sequence). V lost 8 bases, J lost 8 bases, and 4 bases stayed unmatched. CDR3 protein: CASVRTGEAFF. The CDR3 DNA is TGTGCCAGCGTCCGGACAGGGGAAGCTTTCTTT.

The chain joins TRBV7-3 to TRBJ2-3; 15 bases agree with TRBD2. The CDR3 totals 17 residues. Trimming took 0 bases from V and 5 from J; bases not matched to a gene: 3. The germline V gene encodes CDR1 SGHTA and CDR2 FQGTGA. CDR3 bases: TGTGCCAGCAGCTTAACGGGACTAGCGGGAGGTCTAGATACGCAGTATTTT. This codes for CASSLTGLAGGLDTQYF.

This clonotype was counted between two and nine times. V gene TRBV27 combines with J gene TRBJ2-2; TRBD1 is a possible D gene (5 bases). The V gene lost 3 bases and the J gene lost 7 bases, with 18 bases spanning the gap. The CDR3 extends over 16 amino acids. The V gene's germline CDR1 is MNHEY and CDR2 SMNVEV (reference sequence). Here the CDR3 reads CASSFSAAVGVGELFF. In DNA form, the CDR3 reads TGTGCCAGCAGTTTTTCCGCGGCGGTAGGGGTCGGGGAGCTGTTTTTT.

Points on this clonotype: One end of the junction does not line up with germline, which may come from a read error. The V gene is TRBV6-2 or TRBV6-3, the J gene TRBJ2-6; TRBD2 agrees at 10 bases. The CDR3 runs 17 residues. Germline loops: CDR1 MNHEY, CDR2 SVGEGT. CDR3 DNA sequence: TGCGCCAGCAGTTACAACAGCGGGAGGGCTGGGGCCAACGTCCTGACTTTC. Residues: CASSYNSGRAGANVLTF.

The V call is TRBV28, the J call TRBJ2-2; possibly TRBD1 or TRBD2 for D (5 bases each). Trimming removed 7 bases at V and 2 bases at J, with 11 bases between. There are 14 residues in the CDR3. Germline CDR1 and CDR2: MDHEN and SYDVKM. The CDR3 is CASIPGSNTGELFF. The CDR3 nucleotides are TGTGCCAGCATCCCAGGGAGTAACACCGGGGAGCTGTTTTTT. The variable domain in full, with the rest retrieved from reference TRBV28 and TRBJ2-2, is DVKVTQSSRYLVKRTGEKVFLECVQDMDHENMFWYRQDPGLGLRLIYFSYDVKMKEKGDIPEGYSVSREKKERFSLILESASTNQTSMYLCASIPGSNTGELFFGEGSRLTVL.

The chain combines TRBV7-9 with TRBJ2-7; 9 bases align to TRBD2. Trimming cost V 3 bases and J 7 bases; bases outside gene matches: 10. The CDR3 consists of 15 residues. Germline loops: CDR1 SEHNR, CDR2 FQNEAQ (reference sequence). CDR3 in DNA: TGTGCCAGCAGCTTGGATAGCGGGAGTGTAGATGAGCAGTACTTC. Encoded protein: CASSLDSGSVDEQYF.

The chain carries TRBV2 and TRBJ2-6, with D unresolved. The germline V and J ends were trimmed by 5 bases and 0 bases, with 8 bases remaining between them. CDR1 is SNHLY and CDR2 is FYNNEI in the germline V gene. CDR3 length: 15 amino acids. CDR3 region: CASSLIRSGANVLTF. DNA for the CDR3: TGTGCCAGCAGTTTGATACGCTCTGGGGCCAACGTCCTGACTTTC.

The gene calls are TRBV14 and TRBJ1-6; 7 bases are a match to TRBD1. This CDR3 comprises 14 residues. Germline lookup yields CDR1 SGHDN and CDR2 FVKESK. V lost 6 bases and J lost 9; bases outside the gene matches: 8. CDR3 bases: TGTGCCAGCAGGCTGACAGGGCTTGGTTCACCCCTCCACTTT. It codes for CASRLTGLGSPLHF.

The rearrangement joins TRBV29-1 to TRBJ1-4, with D perhaps matching TRBD1 (5 bases). The germline gives CDR1 SQVTM, CDR2 ANQGSEA. This CDR3 is 12 amino acids long. Trimming pared 6 bases from V and 6 bases from J, leaving 11 bases between. CDR3 in amino acids: CSVRAGDEKLFF. CDR3 DNA: TGCAGCGTCCGGGCGGGGGATGAAAAACTGTTTTTT. Variable domain in full (rest from reference TRBV29-1 and TRBJ1-4): SAVISQKPSRDICQRGTSLTIQCQVDSQVTMMFWYRQQPGQSLTLIATANQGSEATYESGFVIDKFPISRPNLTFSTLTVSNMSPEDSSIYLCSVRAGDEKLFFGSGTQLSVL.

A few counts support this clonotype. The chain has TRBV20-1 and TRBJ2-1; tentative D call: TRBD2 (5 bases). The CDR3 has 17 residues. Germline V gene sequence: CDR1 DFQATT, CDR2 SNEGSKA (reference sequence). Trimming took 3 bases from V and 2 from J, leaving 20 bases between them. This CDR3 reads CSASLTGVRGAYNEQFF. In DNA, the CDR3 is TGCAGTGCTAGCCTGACCGGGGTCCGCGGCGCCTACAATGAGCAGTTCTTC.

This clonotype has only a few counts. The chain couples TRBV7-8 to TRBJ2-3, with D possibly TRBD1 on 5 matching bases. This CDR3 spans 17 amino acids. Germline V lookup: CDR1 SGHVS, CDR2 FQNEAQ. V was shortened by 1 base and J by 0 bases, with 14 bases between the two germline ends. In DNA, the CDR3 is TGTGCCAGCAGCTTAGTGCGAGCAGGGTCTAGCACAGATACGCAGTATTTT. Amino acid sequence: CASSLVRAGSSTDTQYF.

The chain couples TRBV18 to TRBJ2-3; D call uncertain. CDR1 is KGHSH and CDR2 is LQKENI in the germline V gene. Trimming shortened V by 3 bases and J by 0 bases, and 10 bases separated the two germline ends. The CDR3 is 15 amino acids. Here the CDR3 reads CASSPALASTDTQYF. The DNA of the CDR3 is TGTGCCAGCTCACCGGCCTTAGCTAGCACAGATACGCAGTATTTT.

This clonotype was counted only a few times. V and J are TRBV15 and TRBJ2-4; 7 bases match TRBD1. The V gene's germline CDR1 is LNHNV and CDR2 YYDKDF (reference sequence). The CDR3 has 13 residues. Trimming removed 5 bases from V and 9 bases from J; junction bases left unmatched: 7. The CDR3 coding sequence is TGTGCCACCAGCTCCAGACAGGGAAGCATTCAGTACTTC. It translates to CATSSRQGSIQYF. Supplemented by reference TRBV15 and TRBJ2-4, the full variable domain reads DAMVIQNPRYQVTQFGKPVTLSCSQTLNHNVMYWYQQKSSQAPKLLFHYYDKDFNNEADTPDNFQSRRPNTSFCFLDIRSPGLGDTAMYLCATSSRQGSIQYFGAGTRLSVL.

The chain is built from TRBV9 and TRBJ2-5; D may be TRBD2 (5 bases). The CDR3 totals 15 residues. CDR1 is SGDLS, CDR2 YYNGEE, per germline. Trimming removed 0 bases at V and 5 bases at J, with 14 bases between. CDR3 sequence (DNA): TGTGCCAGCAGCGTAGTAGTCGGTGGCGGGGAGACCCAGTACTTC. It is translated as CASSVVVGGGETQYF.

This clonotype appeared a single time. V gene TRBV4-1 combines with J gene TRBJ2-7; D possibly uses TRBD1 or TRBD2 (5 bases each). The J call is uncertain, as TRBJ2-5 better fits the DNA end. Germline CDR1 MGHRA, CDR2 YSYEKL. The length of the CDR3 is 15 residues. The CDR3 here is CASSQKGTGYETQYF. The CDR3 region has the DNA TGCGCCAGCAGCCAAAAGGGGACCGGGTACGAGACCCAGTACTTC.

The chain couples TRBV2 to TRBJ2-1; D is ambiguous. Looked up from germline, CDR1 is SNHLY and CDR2 is FYNNEI. This CDR3 has 11 amino acids. Trimming stripped 3 bases from V and 9 bases from J, with 6 bases between. The CDR3 reads CASSDDSEQFF. The CDR3 DNA is TGTGCCAGCAGTGATGATAGTGAGCAGTTCTTC.

This sequence joins TRBV11-3 and TRBJ2-1; no firm D call. The germline CDR1 and CDR2 sequences are SGHNT and YENEEA. Trimming removed 5 bases at V and 10 bases at J, with 15 bases between. This CDR3 region has 13 residues. The CDR3 spells CASSRSYVGEQFF. For the CDR3, the DNA is TGTGCCAGCAGCCGATCCTATGTCGGAGAGCAGTTCTTC.

The chain recombines TRBV11-3 with TRBJ1-6, with D tentatively TRBD1 (5 bases). Germline assignment: CDR1 SGHNT and CDR2 YENEEA. The ends were cut back, 5 bases at V and 7 bases at J, with 12 bases in the middle. The CDR3 length is 14 residues. DNA of the CDR3: TGTGCCAGCAGCCCGGGGCAGCTAAATTCACCCCTCCACTTT. Translating it yields CASSPGQLNSPLHF.